The 3 T cell receptor beta chains in this list originate from one sample, sequenced in a study of glioma-infiltrating T cells after dendritic cell vaccination. Described time point: after dendritic cell vaccination, including at tumor progression/relapse. Assay used: immunoSEQ multiplex PCR; TCRdb lists only in-frame clones, some missing. Here the sample spans roughly 80,000 clones, more than 75% being singletons. The sample was blood, taken after dendritic cell vaccination. The origin of the receptors is a human donor with glioblastoma.

The CDR3 nucleotides read TGTGCCAGCAGTTCGGGACAGGAGGGGATTAATGAAAAACTGTTTTTT. Its translation is CASSSGQEGINEKLFF. V usage is TRBV6-5 and J usage is TRBJ1-4; 8 bases are a match to TRBD1. Per the germline V gene, CDR1 is MNHEY and CDR2 is SVGAGI. Germline trimming cut 4 bases from V and 4 bases from J; bases unmatched to any gene: 8. The CDR3 is 16 amino acids.

This clone was counted once. This CDR3 is CASTMGLAGVTGELFF. The CDR3 DNA reads as TGTGCCAGCACCATGGGACTAGCGGGGGTCACCGGGGAGCTGTTTTTT. The gene calls are TRBV6-6 and TRBJ2-2, with 14 bases aligning to TRBD2. Trimming at V came to 7 bases and at J to 4 bases, leaving 5 bases not matched to a gene. Germline CDR1 is MNHNY and CDR2 is SVGAGI (reference sequence). The CDR3 is made up of 16 amino acids.

This chain uses TRBV29-1 with TRBJ2-5; 12 nucleotides match TRBD2. The CDR3 consists of 14 residues. Germline V gene sequence: CDR1 SQVTM, CDR2 ANQGSEA. Germline trimming cut 7 bases from V and 5 bases from J; bases unmatched to any gene: 8. The CDR3: CSALAGGVGETQYF. Here the CDR3 DNA reads TGCAGCGCCCTAGCGGGGGGGGTCGGTGAGACCCAGTACTTC.